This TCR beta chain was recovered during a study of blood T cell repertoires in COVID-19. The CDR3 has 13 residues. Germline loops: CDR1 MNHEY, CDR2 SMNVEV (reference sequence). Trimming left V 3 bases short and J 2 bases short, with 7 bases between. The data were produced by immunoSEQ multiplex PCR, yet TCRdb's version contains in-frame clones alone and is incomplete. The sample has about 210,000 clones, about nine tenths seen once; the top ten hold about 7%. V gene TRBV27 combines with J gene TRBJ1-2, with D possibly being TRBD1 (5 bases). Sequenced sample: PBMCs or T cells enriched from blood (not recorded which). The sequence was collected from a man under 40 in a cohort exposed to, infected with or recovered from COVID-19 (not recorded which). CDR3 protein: CASSFPGNYGYTF. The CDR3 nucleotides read TGTGCCAGCAGTTTCCCAGGGAACTATGGCTACACCTTC.